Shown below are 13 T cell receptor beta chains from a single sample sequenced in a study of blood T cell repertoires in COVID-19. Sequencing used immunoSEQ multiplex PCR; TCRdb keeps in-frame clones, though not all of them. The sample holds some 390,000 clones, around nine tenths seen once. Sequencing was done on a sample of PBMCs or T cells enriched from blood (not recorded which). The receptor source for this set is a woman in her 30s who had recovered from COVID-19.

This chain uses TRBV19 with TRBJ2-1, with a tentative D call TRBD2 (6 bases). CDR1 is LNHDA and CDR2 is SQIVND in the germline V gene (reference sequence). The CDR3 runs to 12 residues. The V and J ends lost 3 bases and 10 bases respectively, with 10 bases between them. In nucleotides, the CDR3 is TGTGCCAGTAGTATGACTAGTCTCGAGCAGTTCTTC. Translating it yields CASSMTSLEQFF. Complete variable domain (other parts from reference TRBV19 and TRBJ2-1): DGGITQSPKYLFRKEGQNVTLSCEQNLNHDAMYWYRQDPGQGLRLIYYSQIVNDFQKGDIAEGYSVSREKKESFPLTVTSAQKNPTAFYLCASSMTSLEQFFGPGTRLTVL.

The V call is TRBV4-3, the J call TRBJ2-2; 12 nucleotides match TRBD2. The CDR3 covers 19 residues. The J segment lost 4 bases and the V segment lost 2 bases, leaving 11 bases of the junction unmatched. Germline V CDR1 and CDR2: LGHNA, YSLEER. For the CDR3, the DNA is TGCGCCAGCAGCCAATCGGGGCTAGCGGGGGGGCGCGTCACCGGGGAGCTGTTTTTT. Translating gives CASSQSGLAGGRVTGELFF.

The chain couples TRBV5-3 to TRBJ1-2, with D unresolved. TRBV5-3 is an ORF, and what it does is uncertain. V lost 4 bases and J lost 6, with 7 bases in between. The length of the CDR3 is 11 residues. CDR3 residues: CARSPVHGYTF. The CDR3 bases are TGTGCCAGAAGCCCGGTCCATGGCTACACCTTC.

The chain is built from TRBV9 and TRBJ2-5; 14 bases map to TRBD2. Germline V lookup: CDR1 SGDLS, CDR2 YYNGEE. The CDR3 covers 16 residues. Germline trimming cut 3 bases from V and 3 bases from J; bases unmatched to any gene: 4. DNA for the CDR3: TGTGCCAGCAGCGCGGGACTAGCGGGAGTGGAAGAGACCCAGTACTTC. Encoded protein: CASSAGLAGVEETQYF.

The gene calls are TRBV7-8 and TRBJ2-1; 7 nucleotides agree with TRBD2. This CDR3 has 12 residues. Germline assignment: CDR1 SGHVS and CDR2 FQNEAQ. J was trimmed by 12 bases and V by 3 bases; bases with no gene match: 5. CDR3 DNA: TGTGCCAGCAGCTTGTTAGGGAGGGGGCAGTTCTTC. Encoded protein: CASSLLGRGQFF.

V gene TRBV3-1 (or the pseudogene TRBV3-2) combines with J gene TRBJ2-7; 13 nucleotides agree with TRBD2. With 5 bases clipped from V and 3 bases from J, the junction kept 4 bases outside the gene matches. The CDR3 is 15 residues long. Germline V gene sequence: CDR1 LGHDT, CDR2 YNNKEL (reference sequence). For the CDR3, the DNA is TGTGCCAGCAGCTCATGGACTAGCGGGAGCTACGAGCAGTACTTC. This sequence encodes CASSSWTSGSYEQYF.

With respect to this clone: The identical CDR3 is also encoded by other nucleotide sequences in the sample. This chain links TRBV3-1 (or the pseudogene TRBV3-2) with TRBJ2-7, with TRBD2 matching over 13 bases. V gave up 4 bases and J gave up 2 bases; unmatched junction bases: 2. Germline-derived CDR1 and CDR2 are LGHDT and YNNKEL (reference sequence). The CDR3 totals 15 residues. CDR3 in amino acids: CASSRTSGGTYEQYF. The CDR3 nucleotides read TGTGCCAGCAGCCGGACTAGCGGGGGAACCTACGAGCAGTACTTC.

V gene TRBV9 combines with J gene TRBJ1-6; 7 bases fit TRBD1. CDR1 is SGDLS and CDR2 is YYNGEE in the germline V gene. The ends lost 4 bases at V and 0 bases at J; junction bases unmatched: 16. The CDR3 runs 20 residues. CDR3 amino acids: CASSPGDSNFLNSYNSPLHF. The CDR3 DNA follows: TGTGCCAGCAGCCCGGGGGACAGCAACTTCCTTAACTCCTATAATTCACCCCTCCACTTT.

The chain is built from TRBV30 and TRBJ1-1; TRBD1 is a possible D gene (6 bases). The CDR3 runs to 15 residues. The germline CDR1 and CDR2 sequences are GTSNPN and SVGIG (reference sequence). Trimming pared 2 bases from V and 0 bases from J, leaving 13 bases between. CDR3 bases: TGTGCCTGGAGTAAGACCAGGGGAATGAACACTGAAGCTTTCTTT. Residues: CAWSKTRGMNTEAFF.

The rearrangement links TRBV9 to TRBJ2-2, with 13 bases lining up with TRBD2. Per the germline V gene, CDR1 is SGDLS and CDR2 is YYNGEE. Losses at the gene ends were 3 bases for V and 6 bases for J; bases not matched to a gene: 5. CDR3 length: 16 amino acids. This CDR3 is CASSATSGRESGELFF. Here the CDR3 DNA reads TGTGCCAGCAGCGCTACTAGCGGGAGGGAATCCGGGGAGCTGTTTTTT.

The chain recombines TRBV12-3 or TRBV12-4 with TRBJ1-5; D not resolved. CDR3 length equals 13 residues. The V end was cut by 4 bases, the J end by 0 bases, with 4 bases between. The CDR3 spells CASSWASNQPQHF. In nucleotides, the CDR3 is TGTGCCAGCAGTTGGGCTAGCAATCAGCCCCAGCATTTT.

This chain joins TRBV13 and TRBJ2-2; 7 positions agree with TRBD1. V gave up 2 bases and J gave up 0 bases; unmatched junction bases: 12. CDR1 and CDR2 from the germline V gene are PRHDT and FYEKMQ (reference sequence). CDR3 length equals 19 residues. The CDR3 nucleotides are TGTGCCAGCAGCTTACGGGGCAAGGTAGGGACAGCGAACACCGGGGAGCTGTTTTTT. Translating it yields CASSLRGKVGTANTGELFF.

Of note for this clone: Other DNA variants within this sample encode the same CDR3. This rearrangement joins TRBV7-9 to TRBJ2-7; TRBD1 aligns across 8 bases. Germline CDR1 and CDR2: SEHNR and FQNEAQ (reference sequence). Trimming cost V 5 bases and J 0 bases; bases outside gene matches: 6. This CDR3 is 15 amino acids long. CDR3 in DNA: TGTGCCAGCAGCCCAACAGGGGGAGGCTCCTACGAGCAGTACTTC. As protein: CASSPTGGGSYEQYF.